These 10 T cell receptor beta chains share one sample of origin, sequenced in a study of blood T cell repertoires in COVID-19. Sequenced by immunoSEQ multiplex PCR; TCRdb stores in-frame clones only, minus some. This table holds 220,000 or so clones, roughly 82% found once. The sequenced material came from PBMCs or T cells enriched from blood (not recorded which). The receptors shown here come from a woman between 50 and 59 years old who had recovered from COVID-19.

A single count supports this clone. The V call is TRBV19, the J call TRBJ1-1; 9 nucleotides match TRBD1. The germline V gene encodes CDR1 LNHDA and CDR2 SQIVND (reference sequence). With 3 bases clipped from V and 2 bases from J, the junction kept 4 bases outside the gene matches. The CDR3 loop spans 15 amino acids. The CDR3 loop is CASSILGQGNTEAFF. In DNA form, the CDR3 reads TGTGCCAGTAGTATCTTGGGACAGGGAAACACTGAAGCTTTCTTT.

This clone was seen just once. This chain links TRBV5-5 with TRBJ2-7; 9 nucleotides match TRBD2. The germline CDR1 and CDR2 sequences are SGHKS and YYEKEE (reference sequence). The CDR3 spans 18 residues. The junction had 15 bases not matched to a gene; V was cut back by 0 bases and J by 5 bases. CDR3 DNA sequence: TGTGCCAGCAGCTTGGGGGGACTAGCTTATTACTACAGAGACGAGCAGTACTTC. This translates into CASSLGGLAYYYRDEQYF.

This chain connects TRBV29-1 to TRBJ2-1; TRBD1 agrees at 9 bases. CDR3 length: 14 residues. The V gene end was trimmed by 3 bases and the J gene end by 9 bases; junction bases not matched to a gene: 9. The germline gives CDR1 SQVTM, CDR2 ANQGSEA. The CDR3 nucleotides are TGCAGCGTTGATAGTGTGGGACAGGGTACTGAGCAGTTCTTC. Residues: CSVDSVGQGTEQFF.

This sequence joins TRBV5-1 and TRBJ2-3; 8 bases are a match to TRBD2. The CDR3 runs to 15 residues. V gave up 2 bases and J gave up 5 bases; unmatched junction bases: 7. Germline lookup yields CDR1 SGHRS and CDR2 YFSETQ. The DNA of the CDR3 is TGCGCCAGCAGCTTTGGACTAGCTCGTGTAGATACGCAGTATTTT. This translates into CASSFGLARVDTQYF. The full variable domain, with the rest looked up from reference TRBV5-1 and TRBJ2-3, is KAGVTQTPRYLIKTRGQQVTLSCSPISGHRSVSWYQQTPGQGLQFLFEYFSETQRNKGNFPGRFSGRQFSNSRSEMNVSTLELGDSALYLCASSFGLARVDTQYFGPGTRLTVL.

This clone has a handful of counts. CDR3 nucleotides: TGTGCCAGCAGCCCGACAGAAACGTCCTACGAGCAGTACTTC. The encoded protein is CASSPTETSYEQYF. The chain combines TRBV3-1 (or the pseudogene TRBV3-2) with TRBJ2-7, with D tentatively TRBD1 (5 bases). The V and J ends lost 4 bases and 1 base respectively, with 11 bases between them. Germline assignment: CDR1 LGHDT and CDR2 YNNKEL (reference sequence). The CDR3 sequence is 14 residues long.

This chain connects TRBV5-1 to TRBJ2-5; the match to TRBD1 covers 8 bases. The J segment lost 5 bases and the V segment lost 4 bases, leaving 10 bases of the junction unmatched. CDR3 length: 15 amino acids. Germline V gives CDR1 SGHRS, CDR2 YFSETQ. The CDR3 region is CASSPGTGNAETQYF. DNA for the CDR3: TGCGCCAGCAGCCCAGGGACAGGAAACGCGGAGACCCAGTACTTC.

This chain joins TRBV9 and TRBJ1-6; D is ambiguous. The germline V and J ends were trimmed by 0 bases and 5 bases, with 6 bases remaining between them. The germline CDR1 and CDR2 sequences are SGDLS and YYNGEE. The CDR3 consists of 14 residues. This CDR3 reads CASSVDGDNSPLHF. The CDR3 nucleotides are TGTGCCAGCAGCGTAGACGGGGATAATTCACCCCTCCACTTT. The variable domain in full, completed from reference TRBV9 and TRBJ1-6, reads DSGVTQTPKHLITATGQRVTLRCSPRSGDLSVYWYQQSLDQGLQFLIQYYNGEERAKGNILERFSAQQFPDLHSELNLSSLELGDSALYFCASSVDGDNSPLHFGNGTRLTVT.

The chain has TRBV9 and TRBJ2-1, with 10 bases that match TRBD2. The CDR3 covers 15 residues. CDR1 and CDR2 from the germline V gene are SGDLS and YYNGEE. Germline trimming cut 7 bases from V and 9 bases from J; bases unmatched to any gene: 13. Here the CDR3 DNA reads TGTGCCAGCGGATCCCGGACTAGCGGCACCAGTGAGCAGTTCTTC. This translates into CASGSRTSGTSEQFF.

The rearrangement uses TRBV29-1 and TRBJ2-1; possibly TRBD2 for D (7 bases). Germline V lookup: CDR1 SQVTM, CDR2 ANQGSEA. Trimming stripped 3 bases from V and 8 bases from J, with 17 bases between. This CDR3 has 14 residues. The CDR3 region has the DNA TGCAGCGTTGACCCCCTAGCGGAGGGGGATGAGCAGTTCTTC. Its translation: CSVDPLAEGDEQFF.

The CDR3 is CASSLGGTGITDTQYF. Written as DNA, the CDR3 is TGCGCCAGCAGCTTGGGCGGGACCGGTATTACAGATACGCAGTATTTT. The V gene is TRBV5-1, the J gene TRBJ2-3; a weak D match, TRBD2 (6 bases). Per the germline V gene, CDR1 is SGHRS and CDR2 is YFSETQ. Trimming cost V 0 bases and J 3 bases, with 14 bases left between them. The CDR3 covers 16 residues.